A selection of T cell receptor beta chains follows, all from one sample in a study of long-term antiretroviral therapy in people with HIV. This table comes from immunoSEQ multiplex PCR, and its TCRdb copy is limited to in-frame clones, with some not included. The sample lists approximately 24,000 clones, approximately 80% occurring once. This material consisted of unsorted PBMCs, taken 4.4 years after starting antiretroviral therapy. These receptors all come from a man aged 30 to 39 with HIV. The CDR3 runs from the conserved cysteine through the conserved F or W. The order of the fields is V gene, D gene, clone size, J gene, CDR3 length, CDR3 DNA, CDR3 protein. The D gene is left open where the match is weak. Clone sizes are given selectively: once, few, many, or a class where the clone is expanded.

v_call: TRBV6-4; d_call: TRBD2; clone_size: few; j_call: TRBJ2-1; cdr3_length: 15; cdr3_nt: TGTGCCAGCACAGCACTAGCGGGAGAGAGGAATGAGCAGTTCTTC; cdr3_aa: CASTALAGERNEQFF
v_call: TRBV7-6; d_call: NA; clone_size: NA; j_call: TRBJ2-1; cdr3_length: 12; cdr3_nt: TGTGCCAGCAGCTTAACGGGGAATGAGCAGTTCTTC; cdr3_aa: CASSLTGNEQFF
v_call: TRBV4-1; d_call: NA; clone_size: NA; j_call: TRBJ1-1; cdr3_length: 14; cdr3_nt: TGCGCCAGCAGCCAAGAAGATAGGGTGAGTGAAGCTTTCTTT; cdr3_aa: CASSQEDRVSEAFF
v_call: TRBV5-1; d_call: NA; clone_size: few; j_call: TRBJ1-5; cdr3_length: 16; cdr3_nt: TGCGCCAGCAGCCCCTCGGGTGGGGGGGGCAATCAGCCCCAGCATTTT; cdr3_aa: CASSPSGGGGNQPQHF
v_call: TRBV7-9; d_call: NA; clone_size: NA; j_call: TRBJ1-3; cdr3_length: 17; cdr3_nt: TGTGCCAGCAGCTCAATTGACAGACCAAGCTCTGGAAACACCATATATTTT; cdr3_aa: CASSSIDRPSSGNTIYF
v_call: TRBV10-3; d_call: NA; clone_size: NA; j_call: TRBJ2-5; cdr3_length: 14; cdr3_nt: TGTGCCATCAGTGAGACCGACAGACAAGAGACCCAGTACTTC; cdr3_aa: CAISETDRQETQYF
v_call: TRBV19; d_call: NA; clone_size: few; j_call: TRBJ1-5; cdr3_length: 14; cdr3_nt: TGTGCCAGTAGTCCCCGGGTTAGCAATCAGCCCCAGCATTTT; cdr3_aa: CASSPRVSNQPQHF
v_call: TRBV18; d_call: NA; clone_size: NA; j_call: TRBJ1-1; cdr3_length: 13; cdr3_nt: TGTGCCAGCTCATCCTCTGCGGGTTCTGAAGCTTTCTTT; cdr3_aa: CASSSSAGSEAFF
v_call: TRBV27; d_call: NA; clone_size: NA; j_call: TRBJ2-2; cdr3_length: 14; cdr3_nt: TGTGCCAGCAGTCCCTCGAGACCCACCGGGGAGCTGTTTTTT; cdr3_aa: CASSPSRPTGELFF
v_call: TRBV4-3; d_call: TRBD1; clone_size: NA; j_call: TRBJ1-1; cdr3_length: 14; cdr3_nt: TGCGCCAGCAGCCTCGACAGGGCAGGGCCTGAAGCTTTCTTT; cdr3_aa: CASSLDRAGPEAFF
v_call: TRBV11-2; d_call: NA; clone_size: NA; j_call: TRBJ2-1; cdr3_length: 14; cdr3_nt: TGTGCCAGCAGACCCCCGACTGGCCCGACTGAGCAGTTCTTC; cdr3_aa: CASRPPTGPTEQFF
v_call: TRBV25-1; d_call: NA; clone_size: NA; j_call: TRBJ1-2; cdr3_length: 16; cdr3_nt: TGTGCCAGCAGTGAATTCGCCTCGGCAGGGAACTATGGCTACACCTTC; cdr3_aa: CASSEFASAGNYGYTF
v_call: TRBV29-1; d_call: NA; clone_size: NA; j_call: TRBJ2-1; cdr3_length: 14; cdr3_nt: TGCAGCGTTATCCGGGACGGGTCCTACAATGAGCAGTTCTTC; cdr3_aa: CSVIRDGSYNEQFF
v_call: TRBV5-6; d_call: NA; clone_size: NA; j_call: TRBJ2-5; cdr3_length: 15; cdr3_nt: TGTGCCAGCAGCACGGCCTACGAGGGACGGAACTACCAGTACTTC; cdr3_aa: CASSTAYEGRNYQYF
v_call: TRBV6-6; d_call: NA; clone_size: NA; j_call: TRBJ1-6; cdr3_length: 12; cdr3_nt: TGTGCCAGCAGCCCCAGTGGCCCACCCCTCCACTTT; cdr3_aa: CASSPSGPPLHF
v_call: TRBV19; d_call: NA; clone_size: NA; j_call: TRBJ2-3; cdr3_length: 14; cdr3_nt: TGTGCCAGTAGTATCCTGACTGTGGCAGATACGCAGTATTTT; cdr3_aa: CASSILTVADTQYF
v_call: TRBV25-1; d_call: TRBD1; clone_size: NA; j_call: TRBJ1-1; cdr3_length: 11; cdr3_nt: TGTGCCAGCAGCCAGGGGGTTGAAGCTTTCTTT; cdr3_aa: CASSQGVEAFF
v_call: TRBV18; d_call: NA; clone_size: NA; j_call: TRBJ2-7; cdr3_length: 18; cdr3_nt: TGTGCCAGCTCACTTAGGGGGGGTGAAGCGGGATGGAGATACGAGCAGTACTTC; cdr3_aa: CASSLRGGEAGWRYEQYF
v_call: TRBV7-2; d_call: NA; clone_size: once; j_call: TRBJ1-1; cdr3_length: 14; cdr3_nt: TGTGCCAGCAGCCCAGAGGCAGTGAACACTGAAGCTTTCTTT; cdr3_aa: CASSPEAVNTEAFF
v_call: TRBV28; d_call: NA; clone_size: NA; j_call: TRBJ1-5; cdr3_length: 13; cdr3_nt: TGTGCCAGCAGTCTTGGGGCGGAACAGCCCCAGCATTTT; cdr3_aa: CASSLGAEQPQHF
v_call: TRBV15; d_call: NA; clone_size: few; j_call: TRBJ2-1; cdr3_length: 14; cdr3_nt: TGTGCCACCAGCAGCCACAGGGAAGGCAATGAGCAGTTCTTC; cdr3_aa: CATSSHREGNEQFF
v_call: TRBV20-1; d_call: NA; clone_size: NA; j_call: TRBJ1-1; cdr3_length: 11; cdr3_nt: TGCAGTGCTAGAGACAGCTCTGAAGCTTTCTTT; cdr3_aa: CSARDSSEAFF
v_call: TRBV15; d_call: NA; clone_size: NA; j_call: TRBJ1-1; cdr3_length: 16; cdr3_nt: TGTGCCACCAGCAGGGGGCAGTCCCTCGGGTACACTGAAGCTTTCTTT; cdr3_aa: CATSRGQSLGYTEAFF
v_call: TRBV4-3; d_call: TRBD2; clone_size: NA; j_call: TRBJ2-7; cdr3_length: 15; cdr3_nt: TGCGCCAGCAGCCAAGATTTAGCGGGCACCTACGAGCAGTACTTC; cdr3_aa: CASSQDLAGTYEQYF
v_call: TRBV28; d_call: TRBD1; clone_size: NA; j_call: TRBJ2-7; cdr3_length: 14; cdr3_nt: TGTGCCAGCAAACGGGACAGATCTTTCTACGAGCAGTACTTC; cdr3_aa: CASKRDRSFYEQYF
v_call: TRBV13; d_call: NA; clone_size: few; j_call: TRBJ2-7; cdr3_length: 16; cdr3_nt: TGTGCCAGCAGCTTAGGTTTCGTGTCGGACCACTACGAGCAGTACTTC; cdr3_aa: CASSLGFVSDHYEQYF
v_call: TRBV11-2; d_call: NA; clone_size: NA; j_call: TRBJ2-1; cdr3_length: 11; cdr3_nt: TGTGCCAGCAGCTTGGGCAATGAGCAGTTCTTC; cdr3_aa: CASSLGNEQFF
v_call: TRBV13; d_call: NA; clone_size: NA; j_call: TRBJ1-2; cdr3_length: 15; cdr3_nt: TGTGCCAGCAGATCGTGGGGGTATCCAAACTATGGCTACACCTTC; cdr3_aa: CASRSWGYPNYGYTF
v_call: TRBV5-1; d_call: NA; clone_size: NA; j_call: TRBJ2-5; cdr3_length: 13; cdr3_nt: TGCGCCAGCAGCTTCGAGATCAAAGAGACCCAGTACTTC; cdr3_aa: CASSFEIKETQYF
v_call: TRBV7-2; d_call: NA; clone_size: NA; j_call: TRBJ1-4; cdr3_length: 17; cdr3_nt: TGTGCCAGCAGCACCTATGGTCGGGGGGCCGCAAATGAAAAACTGTTTTTT; cdr3_aa: CASSTYGRGAANEKLFF
v_call: TRBV10-2; d_call: NA; clone_size: NA; j_call: TRBJ1-4; cdr3_length: 15; cdr3_nt: TGCGCCAGCAGTGAGTACGGATCCCCACCCGAAAAACTGTTTTTT; cdr3_aa: CASSEYGSPPEKLFF
v_call: TRBV7-8; d_call: TRBD2; clone_size: NA; j_call: TRBJ2-7; cdr3_length: 12; cdr3_nt: TGTGCCAGCAGCTTAAGCGGGGCAGAGCAGTACTTC; cdr3_aa: CASSLSGAEQYF
v_call: TRBV9; d_call: NA; clone_size: NA; j_call: TRBJ1-6; cdr3_length: 14; cdr3_nt: TGTGCCAGCAATTCAGGGACTGGTAATTCACCCCTCCACTTT; cdr3_aa: CASNSGTGNSPLHF
v_call: TRBV27; d_call: TRBD1; clone_size: NA; j_call: TRBJ1-2; cdr3_length: 15; cdr3_nt: TGTGCCAGCAGTCCCACCCACAGGGGGGACTATGGCTACACCTTC; cdr3_aa: CASSPTHRGDYGYTF
v_call: TRBV11-2; d_call: NA; clone_size: NA; j_call: TRBJ1-2; cdr3_length: 15; cdr3_nt: TGTGCCAGCAGCTTAAAACCCGGATTGAACTATGGCTACACCTTC; cdr3_aa: CASSLKPGLNYGYTF
v_call: TRBV9; d_call: NA; clone_size: NA; j_call: TRBJ2-1; cdr3_length: 15; cdr3_nt: TGTGCCAGCAGCGCTCAGGACAACTCCTACAATGAGCAGTTCTTC; cdr3_aa: CASSAQDNSYNEQFF
v_call: TRBV19; d_call: TRBD1; clone_size: NA; j_call: TRBJ1-1; cdr3_length: 14; cdr3_nt: TGTGCCAGTATTGGGACAGATTTGAACACTGAAGCTTTCTTT; cdr3_aa: CASIGTDLNTEAFF
v_call: TRBV5-5; d_call: NA; clone_size: NA; j_call: TRBJ2-2; cdr3_length: 15; cdr3_nt: TGTGCCAGCAGCTTGTGGGCAGAGAACACCGGGGAGCTGTTTTTT; cdr3_aa: CASSLWAENTGELFF
v_call: TRBV15; d_call: NA; clone_size: NA; j_call: TRBJ2-7; cdr3_length: 14; cdr3_nt: TGTGCCACCAGCACCACCGGGTTCCTCTACGAGCAGTACTTC; cdr3_aa: CATSTTGFLYEQYF
v_call: TRBV7-8; d_call: TRBD1; clone_size: few; j_call: TRBJ2-7; cdr3_length: 15; cdr3_nt: TGTGCCAGCACCACCCCCGGGACAGGGCACCACGAGCAGTACTTC; cdr3_aa: CASTTPGTGHHEQYF
v_call: TRBV10-3; d_call: NA; clone_size: once; j_call: TRBJ1-1; cdr3_length: 15; cdr3_nt: TGTGCCATCAGTGAGTCGGGCAGGGGAGGCACTGAAGCTTTCTTT; cdr3_aa: CAISESGRGGTEAFF
v_call: TRBV5-6; d_call: NA; clone_size: NA; j_call: TRBJ1-1; cdr3_length: 12; cdr3_nt: TGTGCCAGCAGCTTGGAGCCAGAAAGAGCTTTCTTT; cdr3_aa: CASSLEPERAFF
v_call: TRBV19; d_call: NA; clone_size: NA; j_call: TRBJ1-1; cdr3_length: 16; cdr3_nt: TGTGCCAGTAGTAGTCCGGGTCTTCCCGGCAAGACTGAAGCTTTCTTT; cdr3_aa: CASSSPGLPGKTEAFF
v_call: TRBV5-6; d_call: TRBD1; clone_size: NA; j_call: TRBJ1-2; cdr3_length: 14; cdr3_nt: TGTGCCAGCAGCTCGGGACAGCCTCTTTATGGCTACACCTTC; cdr3_aa: CASSSGQPLYGYTF
v_call: TRBV6-1; d_call: TRBD1; clone_size: NA; j_call: TRBJ1-3; cdr3_length: 15; cdr3_nt: TGTGCCAGCAGTGAAGTGGACAGGGCTGGAAACACCATATATTTT; cdr3_aa: CASSEVDRAGNTIYF
v_call: TRBV28; d_call: TRBD1; clone_size: NA; j_call: TRBJ1-2; cdr3_length: 15; cdr3_nt: TGTGCCAGCAGTTTACTGGGACAGACTAACTATGGCTACACCTTC; cdr3_aa: CASSLLGQTNYGYTF
v_call: TRBV6-1; d_call: TRBD2; clone_size: NA; j_call: TRBJ2-1; cdr3_length: 14; cdr3_nt: TGTGCCAGCAGTGAACCCTCGGGAGGAGCCGAGCAGTTCTTC; cdr3_aa: CASSEPSGGAEQFF
v_call: TRBV5-1; d_call: NA; clone_size: NA; j_call: TRBJ2-4; cdr3_length: 15; cdr3_nt: TGCGCCAGCAGTGAAGGGCCCCTAGCCAAAAACATTCAGTACTTC; cdr3_aa: CASSEGPLAKNIQYF
v_call: TRBV6-5; d_call: NA; clone_size: NA; j_call: TRBJ2-7; cdr3_length: 15; cdr3_nt: TGTGCCAGCAGTTCACTACGGCAGGGTCCCTACGAGCAGTACTTC; cdr3_aa: CASSSLRQGPYEQYF
v_call: TRBV4-1; d_call: NA; clone_size: few; j_call: TRBJ2-7; cdr3_length: 14; cdr3_nt: TGCGCCAGCAGCCAAGCGATTGGTACTTTACAGCAGTACTTC; cdr3_aa: CASSQAIGTLQQYF
v_call: TRBV9; d_call: NA; clone_size: NA; j_call: TRBJ2-7; cdr3_length: 15; cdr3_nt: TGTGCCAGCAGCGTAGACGGTCGTACAGGGACCCGGCAGTACTTC; cdr3_aa: CASSVDGRTGTRQYF
v_call: TRBV9; d_call: TRBD1; clone_size: NA; j_call: TRBJ2-7; cdr3_length: 16; cdr3_nt: TGTGCCAGCAGCGTTACCGGACAGGGAGGAGCCTACGAGCAGTACTTC; cdr3_aa: CASSVTGQGGAYEQYF
v_call: TRBV6-6; d_call: NA; clone_size: NA; j_call: TRBJ2-2; cdr3_length: 14; cdr3_nt: TGTGCCAGCAGTTACCCAGGGGGGGCCGGGGAGCTGTTTTTT; cdr3_aa: CASSYPGGAGELFF